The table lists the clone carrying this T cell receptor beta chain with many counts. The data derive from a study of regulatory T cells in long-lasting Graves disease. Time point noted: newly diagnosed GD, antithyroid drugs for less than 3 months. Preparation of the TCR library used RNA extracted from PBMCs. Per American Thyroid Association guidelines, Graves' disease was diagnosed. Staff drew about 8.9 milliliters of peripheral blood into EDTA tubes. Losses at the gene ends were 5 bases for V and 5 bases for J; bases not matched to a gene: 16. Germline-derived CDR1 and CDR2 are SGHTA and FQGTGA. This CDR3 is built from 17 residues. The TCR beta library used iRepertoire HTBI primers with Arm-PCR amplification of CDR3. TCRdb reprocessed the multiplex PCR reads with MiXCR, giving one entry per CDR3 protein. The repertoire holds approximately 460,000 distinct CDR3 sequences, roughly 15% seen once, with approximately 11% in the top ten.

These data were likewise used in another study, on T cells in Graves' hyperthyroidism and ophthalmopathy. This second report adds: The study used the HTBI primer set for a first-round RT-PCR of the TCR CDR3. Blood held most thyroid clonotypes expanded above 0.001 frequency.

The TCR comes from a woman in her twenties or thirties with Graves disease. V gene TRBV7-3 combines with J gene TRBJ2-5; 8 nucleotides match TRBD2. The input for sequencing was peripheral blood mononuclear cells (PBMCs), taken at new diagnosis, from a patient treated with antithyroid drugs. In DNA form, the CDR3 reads TGTGCCAGCAGCCAAACACCCTTCGGGAGGGCCGGGGAGACCCAGTACTTC. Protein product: CASSQTPFGRAGETQYF.